The clone carrying this T cell receptor (beta chain) appeared a few times. TCRdb passed the 5' RACE reads through MiXCR, listing each CDR3 protein once. This table has roughly 400,000 distinct CDR3 sequences, 15% to 20% appearing once. These data originate in a study of T-cell memory formation after mild COVID-19. The origin of this receptor is a man aged 18 to 35 who had mild COVID-19 (a few samples of this study predate the infection). Cell type and time point are not known. The sample taken for sequencing was PBMCs or a T cell subset sorted from them (not recorded which).

The CDR3, as DNA: TGTGCCAGCAGTGCGAGCGGGGGTTACAATGAGCAGTTCTTC. Amino acid sequence: CASSASGGYNEQFF. The chain couples TRBV27 to TRBJ2-1; 8 nucleotides agree with TRBD2. CDR1 is MNHEY and CDR2 is SMNVEV in the germline V gene (reference sequence). This CDR3 region has 14 residues. V gave up 5 bases and J gave up 4 bases; unmatched junction bases: 4.